One and the same sample provided the 25 T cell receptor beta chains below, sequenced in a study of metastatic and nonmetastatic thyroid tumors. Among the patients, none had received any treatment before thyroid surgery. Using MiXCR, TCRdb reanalyzed the PCR reads. The sample holds 25,000 to 35,000 clones; 25% to 30% are singletons and the top ten take approximately 30%. Sequencing was carried out using blood. The receptors stem from a female donor with papillary thyroid cancer or a benign thyroid nodule (not recorded which). Some clones in this sample may be carry-over from other donors' samples.

The chain's CDR3 is CASMGSGHDLFF. The CDR3 DNA sequence: TGTGCCAGTATGGGCTCTGGACATGATCTGTTTTTT. The rearrangement joins TRBV19 to TRBJ2-2; D is possibly TRBD1 (5 bases). The germline CDR1 and CDR2 sequences are LNHDA and SQIVND (reference sequence). The V gene lost 7 bases and the J gene lost 14 bases, with 17 bases spanning the gap. The CDR3 consists of 12 residues.

V gene TRBV2 combines with J gene TRBJ2-7; 8 bases align to TRBD1. Trimming at V came to 2 bases and at J to 4 bases, leaving 4 bases not matched to a gene. The CDR3 totals 14 residues. Germline V gene data show CDR1 as SNHLY and CDR2 as FYNNEI. The CDR3 nucleotides read TGTGCCAGCAGTGAACAGGGGGCGGAGTACGAGCAGTACTTC. Amino acid sequence: CASSEQGAEYEQYF.

The chain has TRBV9 and TRBJ2-2; D call uncertain. V lost 3 bases to trimming and J lost 0 bases, with 9 bases between them. Germline lookup yields CDR1 SGDLS and CDR2 YYNGEE. The CDR3 sequence is 15 residues long. CDR3 nucleotides: TGTGCCAGCAGCGAATCACTTCCGAACACCGGGGAGCTGTTTTTT. Translating gives CASSESLPNTGELFF.

This clone has just a few counts. V and J are TRBV6-1 and TRBJ2-3, with 12 bases aligning to TRBD2. Germline V gene sequence: CDR1 MNHNS, CDR2 SASEGT. V was pared by 2 bases and J by 4 bases, with 1 base of the junction left unmatched. The CDR3 totals 15 residues. The CDR3 region is CASSELAGGADTQYF. The DNA of the CDR3 is TGTGCCAGCAGTGAACTAGCGGGAGGGGCAGATACGCAGTATTTT.

Regarding this clone: Its ends do not fully match the called genes, so a read error is possible. The rearrangement links TRBV6-1 to TRBJ1-2, with D unclear. The V gene's germline CDR1 is MNHNS and CDR2 SASEGT. The CDR3 runs to 13 residues. The CDR3 here is CASSEKGLSGYPF. In DNA, the CDR3 is TGTGCCAGCAGTGAAAAAGGGTTGAGCGGCTATCCCTTC.

Details on this clone: Compared with germline, one end of the junction differs, possibly owing to a read error. V and J are TRBV19 and TRBJ2-4; D may be TRBD2 (5 bases). The germline V gene encodes CDR1 LNHDA and CDR2 SQIVND (reference sequence). CDR3 length: 17 residues. The CDR3 here is CASRTRGSSGAKNIKYF. CDR3 DNA: TGTGCCAGTAGGACACGCGGGTCGAGCGGAGCTAAAAACATTAAGTACTTC. The whole variable domain, remainder taken from reference TRBV19 and TRBJ2-4, is DGGITQSPKYLFRKEGQNVTLSCEQNLNHDAMYWYRQDPGQGLRLIYYSQIVNDFQKGDIAEGYSVSREKKESFPLTVTSAQKNPTAFYLCASRTRGSSGAKNIKYFGAGTRLSVL.

This clone was picked up a small number of times. J is TRBJ2-7 and V is TRBV6-2 or TRBV6-3; 9 bases are shared with TRBD1. The length of the CDR3 is 16 residues. The germline V gene has CDR1 MNHEY and CDR2 SVGEGT. The V gene end was trimmed by 5 bases and the J gene end by 3 bases; junction bases not matched to a gene: 11. CDR3 loop: CASSLPRGQGDYEQYF. The CDR3 coding sequence is TGTGCCAGCAGTCTACCAAGGGGACAGGGTGACTACGAGCAGTACTTC.

Worth noting for this clone: The CDR3 ends on some other residue instead of the conserved phenylalanine or tryptophan, so this is likely a read error. No DNA is shown, since the ends of the CDR3 on it are uncertain; the CDR3 is the one TCRdb lists. This chain connects TRBV29-1 to TRBJ2-1; the table's D call, TRBD2, was not checked against the DNA. With termini counted, the CDR3 has 14 amino acids. CDR1 is SQVTM and CDR2 is ANQGSEA in the germline V gene. CDR3 loop: CSVAAGSEAHVQLL.

This clone was recorded many times. The V call is TRBV24-1, the J call TRBJ1-1; possibly TRBD1 for D (5 bases). The V end was cut by 6 bases, the J end by 3 bases, with 10 bases between. The CDR3 extends over 13 amino acids. Per germline, CDR1 KGHDR and CDR2 SFDVKD. This chain's CDR3 is CATSLGPYTEAFF. The DNA of the CDR3 is TGTGCCACCAGTCTGGGACCGTACACTGAAGCTTTCTTT.

With respect to this clone: One end of the junction varies from germline; a read error may be responsible. The rearrangement links TRBV20-1 to TRBJ2-7; D gene unclear. Germline values: CDR1 DFQATT, CDR2 SNEGSKA (reference sequence). The CDR3 runs to 13 residues. The chain's CDR3 is CSARKGLSYDQYF. DNA of the CDR3: TGCAGTGCTAGGAAAGGTTTGTCCTACGACCAGTACTTC.

The gene calls are TRBV20-1 and TRBJ2-7, with 8 nucleotides matching TRBD1. CDR1 DFQATT and CDR2 SNEGSKA come from the germline V gene (reference sequence). V gave up 5 bases and J gave up 4 bases; unmatched junction bases: 10. This CDR3 is built from 14 residues. The CDR3 sequence: CSARGTGSRYEQYF. The CDR3 DNA reads TGCAGTGCTCGGGGGACAGGTTCTCGATACGAGCAGTACTTC.

In its sample, this clone was seen a few times. This may stem from a read error, because a much larger clone lies one nucleotide away. Other DNA sequences in this sample translate to the same CDR3. The chain links TRBV7-6 to TRBJ2-1; TRBD2 agrees at 7 bases. The CDR3 length is 14 residues. Germline lookup yields CDR1 SGHVS and CDR2 FNYEAQ. This CDR3 reads CASSSPRTRNVQFF. CDR3 coding DNA: TGTGCCAGCAGCTCTCCTAGGACTAGAAATGTGCAGTTCTTC.

The chain combines TRBV20-1 with TRBJ2-2; D unresolved. In germline, CDR1 is DFQATT, CDR2 SNEGSKA (reference sequence). The CDR3 is made up of 13 amino acids. Trimming stripped 3 bases from V and 0 bases from J, with 5 bases between. The CDR3 DNA reads TGCAGTGCTAGTCAGGCGAACACCGGGGAGCTGTTTTTT. The encoded protein is CSASQANTGELFF.

This clone occurred many times. The chain carries TRBV4-1 and TRBJ1-4; D may be TRBD1 (6 bases). V was pared by 4 bases and J by 3 bases, with 18 bases between. Germline lookup yields CDR1 MGHRA and CDR2 YSYEKL. The CDR3 spans 17 residues. This CDR3 reads CASSRVDRSGANEKLFF. DNA for the CDR3: TGCGCCAGCAGCCGAGTCGACAGGAGTGGAGCTAATGAAAAACTGTTTTTT.

This clone was seen repeatedly, ten times or more. The V gene is TRBV30, the J gene TRBJ2-6; D gene ambiguous. CDR1 is GTSNPN and CDR2 is SVGIG in the germline V gene (reference sequence). The CDR3 covers 16 residues. The V and J ends lost 2 bases and 3 bases respectively, with 14 bases between them. CDR3 sequence: CAWSSPLGNGANVLTF. CDR3 coding DNA: TGTGCCTGGAGTAGTCCGCTGGGGAATGGGGCCAACGTCCTGACTTTC.

Comment on this clone: As the CDR3 is not closed by the conserved phenylalanine or tryptophan, this likely results from a read error. Other DNA sequences within the sample encode an identical CDR3. The CDR3: CSADIANTEAFL. The CDR3, as DNA: TGCAGCGCCGACATAGCGAACACTGAAGCTTTCCTT. The chain combines TRBV20-1 with TRBJ1-1; no clear D. This CDR3 has 12 residues. CDR1 and CDR2 from the germline V gene are DFQATT and SNEGSKA (reference sequence).

Many counts were recorded for this clone. The V and J genes are TRBV25-1 and TRBJ1-2; perhaps TRBD1 as D (6 bases). Trimming left V 4 bases short and J 8 bases short, with 11 bases between. The CDR3 runs 12 residues. Germline V lookup: CDR1 MGHDK, CDR2 SYGVNS. The CDR3 sequence is CASSVTGWGYTF. CDR3 nucleotides: TGTGCCAGCAGTGTTACAGGGTGGGGCTACACCTTC.

This clone has just a few counts. The chain employs TRBV10-3 and TRBJ2-7; D may correspond to TRBD1 or TRBD2 (5 bases each). V was clipped by 3 bases and J by 1 base, with 7 bases between them. The CDR3 length is 13 residues. Germline-derived CDR1 and CDR2 are ENHRY and SYGVKD. CDR3 loop: CAISDGGSYEQYF. Here the CDR3 DNA reads TGTGCCATCAGTGATGGGGGTTCCTACGAGCAGTACTTC.

Comments on this clone: With a much larger clone just one base away, this may be a read error. DNA for the CDR3: TGTGCCAGTAGTTTAACTAAATGGGGCTCGGACGAGCAGTACTTC. This codes for CASSLTKWGSDEQYF. The chain uses TRBV28 and TRBJ2-7; D may be TRBD1 (5 bases). Germline assignment: CDR1 MDHEN and CDR2 SYDVKM. The CDR3 is 15 amino acids.

This clone came up many times. This chain joins TRBV30 and TRBJ1-2, with 7 bases fitting TRBD1. V was pared by 4 bases and J by 1 base, with 12 bases of the junction left unmatched. The CDR3 covers 16 residues. Germline CDR1 and CDR2: GTSNPN and SVGIG (reference sequence). The CDR3 sequence: CAWTAGGGYLNYGYTF. The CDR3, as DNA: TGTGCCTGGACCGCAGGGGGGGGCTACCTTAACTATGGCTACACCTTC.

The chain links TRBV30 to TRBJ2-5; 10 bases line up with TRBD2. From germline, CDR1 is GTSNPN and CDR2 SVGIG (reference sequence). CDR3 length: 14 residues. V shed 3 bases, J shed 9 bases, and the junction held 10 bases outside the gene matches. The CDR3 here is CAWRSAGGAVAQYF. The CDR3, as DNA: TGTGCCTGGAGGTCAGCGGGAGGGGCGGTGGCCCAGTACTTC.

This clone was detected a few times. This rearrangement joins TRBV19 to TRBJ1-1; TRBD1 is a possible D gene (6 bases). From germline, CDR1 is LNHDA and CDR2 SQIVND (reference sequence). The V end lost 7 bases, the J end lost 0 bases, and 15 bases lay between the germline ends. The CDR3 sequence is 15 residues long. Here the CDR3 reads CASMTGQLMNTEAFF. DNA for the CDR3: TGTGCCAGTATGACGGGACAACTCATGAACACTGAAGCTTTCTTT.

By sample share, this clone is medium-sized (0.01 to 0.1%). The rearrangement uses TRBV27 and TRBJ1-2; perhaps TRBD1 as D (6 bases). This CDR3 is built from 13 residues. V was shortened by 2 bases and J by 3 bases, with 7 bases between the two germline ends. Per germline, CDR1 MNHEY and CDR2 SMNVEV (reference sequence). CDR3 loop: CASSLTGYYGYTF. The CDR3 nucleotides read TGTGCCAGCAGTTTAACAGGGTACTATGGCTACACCTTC.

This clone was picked up many times. The V call is TRBV10-2, the J call TRBJ2-7; 7 bases line up with TRBD2. The germline CDR1 and CDR2 sequences are WSHSY and SAAADI. The CDR3 has 14 amino acids. The J segment lost 2 bases and the V segment lost 3 bases, leaving 4 bases of the junction unmatched. In DNA, the CDR3 is TGCGCCAGCAGTGATCTGGGGGGGGCCTACGAGCAGTACTTC. It yields the protein CASSDLGGAYEQYF.

For this clone: One end of the junction does not line up with germline, which may come from a read error. The rearrangement links TRBV20-1 to TRBJ2-1; 8 nucleotides match TRBD2. This CDR3 comprises 16 residues. Germline V gives CDR1 DFQATT, CDR2 SNEGSKA (reference sequence). CDR3: CSAPRTFGRAGNEQLF. Here the CDR3 DNA reads TGCAGTGCTCCGAGGACTTTCGGGAGGGCCGGGAATGAGCAGTTGTTC.